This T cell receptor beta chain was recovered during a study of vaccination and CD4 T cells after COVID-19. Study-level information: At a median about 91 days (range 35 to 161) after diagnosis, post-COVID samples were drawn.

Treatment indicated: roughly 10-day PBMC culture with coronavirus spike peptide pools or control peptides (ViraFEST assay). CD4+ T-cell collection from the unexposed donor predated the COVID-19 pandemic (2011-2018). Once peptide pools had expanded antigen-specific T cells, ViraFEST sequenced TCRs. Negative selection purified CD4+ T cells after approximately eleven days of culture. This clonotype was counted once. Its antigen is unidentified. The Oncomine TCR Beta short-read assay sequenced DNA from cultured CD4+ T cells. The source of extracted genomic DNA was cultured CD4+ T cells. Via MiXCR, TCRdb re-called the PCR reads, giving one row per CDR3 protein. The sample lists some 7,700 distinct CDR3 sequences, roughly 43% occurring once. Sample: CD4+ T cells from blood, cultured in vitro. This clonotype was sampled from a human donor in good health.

The DNA for the CDR3 is TGTGCCAGCTCACTTGATGTGAGTTTCAACTATGGCTACACCTTC. Translated: CASSLDVSFNYGYTF. The chain is built from TRBV18 and TRBJ1-2; D gene uncertain. Trimming took 4 bases from V and 2 from J, leaving 14 bases between them. Germline V lookup: CDR1 KGHSH, CDR2 LQKENI. This CDR3 has 15 amino acids.